The 32 T cell receptor beta chains presented below share a single source sample, sequenced in a study of identical twins. TCRdb re-called the 5' RACE reads with MiXCR, one entry per CDR3 protein. The sample yields around 300,000 distinct CDR3 sequences, about 8% seen once. This sample also belongs to another study, concerning yellow fever vaccine responses in identical twins.

The sequenced sample was memory (CD45RO+) T cells sorted from blood. All receptors come from a woman aged 18-29 years in good health.

The gene calls are TRBV13 and TRBJ1-2, with TRBD1 as a possible D gene (6 bases). Trimming shortened V by 3 bases and J by 4 bases, and 21 bases separated the two germline ends. The germline V gene has CDR1 PRHDT and CDR2 FYEKMQ (reference sequence). CDR3 size: 17 residues. The CDR3 coding sequence is TGTGCCAGCAGCTTTTGGTCGAGGGGGGTACTTACCTATGGCTACACCTTC. Amino acids: CASSFWSRGVLTYGYTF.

This sequence joins TRBV6-1 and TRBJ2-7; 14 nucleotides match TRBD2. The V gene's germline CDR1 is MNHNS and CDR2 SASEGT. Trimming at V came to 7 bases and at J to 0 bases, leaving 5 bases not matched to a gene. The CDR3 sequence is 16 residues long. CDR3 loop: CASKGLAGDPSYEQYV. Written as DNA, the CDR3 is TGTGCCAGCAAGGGACTAGCGGGGGACCCCTCCTACGAGCAGTACGTC.

This clonotype was found a few times. This chain joins TRBV18 and TRBJ2-7, with 10 positions matching TRBD2. CDR3 length: 17 residues. Trimming took 1 base from V and 6 from J; bases not matched to a gene: 12. In germline, CDR1 is KGHSH, CDR2 LQKENI. The CDR3 DNA follows: TGTGCCAGCTCACCACTTCCACCTCGACTAGCGGGTTTCGAGCAGTACTTC. Translation: CASSPLPPRLAGFEQYF.

Only a few counts were recorded for this clonotype. The chain employs TRBV3-1 and TRBJ2-5; D unresolved. Germline loops: CDR1 LGHDT, CDR2 YNNKEL (reference sequence). V was pared by 5 bases and J by 1 base, with 11 bases between. This CDR3 has 14 residues. The CDR3 is CASSNRRTQETQYF. CDR3 DNA: TGTGCCAGCAGCAACCGACGGACCCAAGAGACCCAGTACTTC.

J is TRBJ2-7 and V is TRBV2; D might be TRBD1 or TRBD2, each matching 5 bases. V dropped 5 bases and J dropped 5 bases, with 22 bases sitting between them. CDR1 is SNHLY and CDR2 is FYNNEI in the germline V gene. This CDR3 spans 16 amino acids. CDR3 bases: TGTGCCAGCAGTCCACCGGGGCTAACACGAAACCACGAGCAGTACTTC. Protein product: CASSPPGLTRNHEQYF.

This clonotype appeared many times. The chain carries TRBV7-2 and TRBJ2-1; the match to TRBD1 covers 8 bases. This CDR3 region has 14 residues. V lost 3 bases, J lost 7 bases, and 5 bases stayed unmatched. Germline V lookup: CDR1 SGHTA, CDR2 FQGNSA. The CDR3 spells CASSFRTGRNEQFF. CDR3 coding DNA: TGTGCCAGCAGCTTCAGGACAGGGAGGAATGAGCAGTTCTTC.

This clonotype was detected many times. The chain joins TRBV7-9 to TRBJ2-1; no definite D call. Germline V gene lookup returns CDR1 SEHNR and CDR2 FQNEAQ (reference sequence). Trimming shortened V by 3 bases and J by 2 bases, and 11 bases separated the two germline ends. CDR3 length: 15 residues. The CDR3 DNA sequence: TGTGCCAGCAGCTTTAGTGAGTCGGCCTACAATGAGCAGTTCTTC. Its translation is CASSFSESAYNEQFF. The variable domain in full, completed from reference TRBV7-9 and TRBJ2-1, reads DTGVSQNPRHKITKRGQNVTFRCDPISEHNRLYWYRQTLGQGPEFLTYFQNEAQLEKSRLLSDRFSAERPKGSFSTLEIQRTEQGDSAMYLCASSFSESAYNEQFFGPGTRLTVL.

This clonotype has ten or more counts. The chain joins TRBV11-2 to TRBJ2-1; D gene ambiguous. This CDR3 is built from 13 residues. Trimming pared 3 bases from V and 5 bases from J, leaving 8 bases between. The germline gives CDR1 SGHAT, CDR2 FQNNGV. CDR3: CASSLRRDNEQFF. The CDR3 DNA is TGTGCCAGCAGCTTGCGACGGGACAATGAGCAGTTCTTC.

This clonotype was seen a few times. This chain uses TRBV5-6 with TRBJ1-2; D gene unclear. V was clipped by 1 base and J by 1 base, with 5 bases between them. Per the germline V gene, CDR1 is SGHDT and CDR2 is YYEEEE. The CDR3 is 13 residues long. The CDR3 nucleotides are TGTGCCAGCAGCTTGTACAGTAACTATGGCTACACCTTC. It is translated as CASSLYSNYGYTF.

The genes are TRBV27 and TRBJ2-7; TRBD1 or TRBD2 may be the D gene (6 bases each). With 4 bases removed from V and 4 bases from J, the gap between germline ends came to 17 bases. Germline CDR1 reads MNHEY; CDR2 reads SMNVEV (reference sequence). This CDR3 has 15 residues. The CDR3 reads CASSCPSWRGYEQYV. CDR3 in DNA: TGTGCCAGCAGTTGTCCCTCGTGGAGGGGGTACGAGCAGTACGTC.

This clonotype was observed at least ten times. The chain employs TRBV28 and TRBJ2-2, with D hard to call. CDR1 is MDHEN, CDR2 SYDVKM, per germline. V shed 7 bases and J shed 2 bases, with 8 bases lying between them. This CDR3 comprises 13 residues. The CDR3 is CASTNPNTGELFF. CDR3 DNA sequence: TGTGCCAGCACCAACCCCAACACCGGGGAGCTGTTTTTT.

The sample holds many counts of this clonotype. The chain recombines TRBV3-1 with TRBJ2-2; 9 bases are a match to TRBD2. With 8 bases clipped from V and 4 bases from J, the junction kept 11 bases outside the gene matches. Germline assignment: CDR1 LGHDT and CDR2 YNNKEL (reference sequence). The CDR3 has 16 residues. The CDR3 here is CASQPPILAGTGELFF. For the CDR3, the DNA is TGTGCCAGCCAACCACCGATACTAGCGGGCACCGGGGAGCTGTTTTTT.

This clonotype was recorded at least ten times. The chain couples TRBV28 to TRBJ2-7; 11 positions agree with TRBD2. V trimming: 5 bases; J trimming: 0 bases; junction bases outside the gene matches: 3. Germline V lookup: CDR1 MDHEN, CDR2 SYDVKM. This CDR3 is built from 15 residues. The CDR3 here is CASSASGGPSYEQYV. The DNA for the CDR3 is TGTGCCAGCAGTGCTAGCGGGGGGCCCTCCTACGAGCAGTACGTC.

V and J are TRBV18 and TRBJ2-6; D is ambiguous. V lost 3 bases, J lost 0 bases, and 6 bases lay in between. Germline V gene sequence: CDR1 KGHSH, CDR2 LQKENI. This CDR3 is built from 15 residues. CDR3 in amino acids: CASSPRSSGANVLTF. CDR3 DNA sequence: TGTGCCAGCTCACCTCGCAGCTCTGGGGCCAACGTCCTGACTTTC.

This clonotype was seen many times. This sequence joins TRBV5-1 and TRBJ1-2; no firm D call. The CDR3 consists of 13 residues. Trimming pared 4 bases from V and 10 bases from J, leaving 17 bases between. Germline V gene sequence: CDR1 SGHRS, CDR2 YFSETQ. The CDR3 sequence is CASSLDVGDDYTF. The CDR3 DNA sequence: TGCGCCAGCAGCCTAGATGTAGGCGACGACTACACCTTC.

The rearrangement links TRBV27 to TRBJ2-5, with TRBD2 matching over 14 bases. Germline values: CDR1 MNHEY, CDR2 SMNVEV (reference sequence). The CDR3 has 17 residues. Losses at the gene ends were 6 bases for V and 1 base for J; bases not matched to a gene: 7. The CDR3 DNA reads TGTGCCAGCAGATGGACTAGCGGGGGGCCGACCCAAGAGACCCAGTACTTC. Translation gives CASRWTSGGPTQETQYF.

This clonotype appeared many times. The V call is TRBV24-1, the J call TRBJ2-1; D may correspond to TRBD1 or TRBD2 (6 bases each). This CDR3 region has 16 residues. CDR1 and CDR2 (germline): KGHDR, SFDVKD. The germline V and J ends were trimmed by 3 bases and 5 bases, with 16 bases remaining between them. The CDR3 is CATSDTRGRWNNEQFF. Written as DNA, the CDR3 is TGTGCCACCAGTGATACCCGGGGGCGTTGGAACAATGAGCAGTTCTTC.

This clonotype has only a few counts. The CDR3 sequence is CASRLMTGETQYF. In nucleotides, the CDR3 is TGTGCCAGCAGGCTTATGACAGGAGAGACCCAGTACTTC. The V call is TRBV6-1, the J call TRBJ2-5, with D possibly being TRBD1 (6 bases). The CDR3 runs to 13 residues. CDR1 and CDR2 (germline): MNHNS, SASEGT. Trimming stripped 6 bases from V and 4 bases from J, with 12 bases between.

This clonotype was recorded a few times. This sequence joins TRBV25-1 and TRBJ2-1; D possibly corresponds to TRBD2 (6 bases). CDR3 length: 18 residues. The V end lost 2 bases, the J end lost 0 bases, and 17 bases lay between the germline ends. Germline assignment: CDR1 MGHDK and CDR2 SYGVNS. The CDR3 sequence is CASSEVGLPRSSYNEQFF. The DNA for the CDR3 is TGTGCCAGCAGTGAAGTTGGACTACCGCGGAGCTCCTACAATGAGCAGTTCTTC.

This clonotype has a handful of counts. The chain uses TRBV12-3 or TRBV12-4 and TRBJ2-5; 8 bases map to TRBD1. The CDR3 is made up of 12 amino acids. The trim removed 6 bases at V and 7 bases at J, leaving 4 bases unmatched. Here the CDR3 reads CASSKDRVTQYF. The CDR3 DNA reads as TGTGCCAGCAGCAAGGACAGGGTGACCCAGTACTTC.

The chain has TRBV24-1 and TRBJ2-1; 8 positions match TRBD1. Germline-derived CDR1 and CDR2 are KGHDR and SFDVKD. The ends lost 0 bases at V and 6 bases at J; junction bases unmatched: 3. The CDR3 is made up of 15 amino acids. The CDR3 DNA sequence: TGTGCCACCAGTGATTTGAAGGGACAGGCCAATGAGCAGTTCTTC. It specifies CATSDLKGQANEQFF.

This chain connects TRBV12-3 or TRBV12-4 to TRBJ2-1; no clear D gene. V lost 6 bases, J lost 9 bases, and 15 bases lay in between. The CDR3 sequence is 13 residues long. CDR3 sequence reads: CASRDPRKVEQFF. CDR3 nucleotides: TGTGCCAGCAGAGACCCGAGGAAGGTTGAGCAGTTCTTC.

This clonotype was observed a single time. A much larger clone lies a single base off, so this may be a read error. The rearrangement uses TRBV5-1 and TRBJ2-5, with 9 nucleotides matching TRBD1. Per germline, CDR1 SGHRS and CDR2 YFSETQ. The CDR3 loop spans 16 amino acids. With V trimmed by 0 bases and J by 4 bases, 7 bases remained unmatched. The CDR3 region has the DNA TGCGCCAGCAGCTTGGCGCTGGACAGGGGACTAGAGACCCAGTACTTC. It translates to CASSLALDRGLETQYF. Complete variable domain (other parts from reference TRBV5-1 and TRBJ2-5): KAGVTQTPRYLIKTRGQQVTLSCSPISGHRSVSWYQQTPGQGLQFLFEYFSETQRNKGNFPGRFSGRQFSNSRSEMNVSTLELGDSALYLCASSLALDRGLETQYFGPGTRLLVL.

The rearrangement joins TRBV20-1 to TRBJ2-7; 8 positions match TRBD2. The V gene's germline CDR1 is DFQATT and CDR2 SNEGSKA (reference sequence). This CDR3 has 14 amino acids. J lost 5 bases, V lost 6 bases, and 12 bases had no gene match. CDR3 in DNA: TGCAGTGCCGCCCGCCCAGCGGGAGCCCACGAGCAGTACTTC. Translated: CSAARPAGAHEQYF.

The chain links TRBV6-2 or TRBV6-3 to TRBJ1-6; D is unresolved. CDR3 length equals 12 residues. V gave up 2 bases and J gave up 9 bases, with 5 bases separating them. Germline lookup yields CDR1 MNHEY and CDR2 SVGEGT. This chain's CDR3 is CASSYEFSPLHF. In DNA, the CDR3 is TGTGCCAGCAGTTACGAGTTTTCACCCCTCCACTTT.

This clonotype turned up a few times. V and J are TRBV2 and TRBJ1-4, with a possible D match to TRBD1 (5 bases). The germline V gene has CDR1 SNHLY and CDR2 FYNNEI. The CDR3 totals 12 residues. The ends were cut back, 2 bases at V and 11 bases at J, with 9 bases in the middle. CDR3 coding DNA: TGTGCCAGCAGTGAAAGTCGGGACAAACTGTTTTTT. Protein sequence: CASSESRDKLFF.

This clonotype was counted a few times. The V gene is TRBV6-4, the J gene TRBJ2-3; D is ambiguous. Trimming left V 2 bases short and J 2 bases short, with 5 bases between. This CDR3 comprises 13 residues. CDR1 is MRHNA, CDR2 SNTAGT, per germline. The CDR3 is CASSDDDTDTQYF. In DNA form, the CDR3 reads TGTGCCAGCAGTGACGACGACACAGATACGCAGTATTTT.

This clonotype was counted between two and nine times. The J gene is TRBJ1-6, the V gene TRBV5-6; D call uncertain. From germline, CDR1 is SGHDT and CDR2 YYEEEE. This CDR3 has 16 residues. V was shortened by 0 bases and J by 6 bases, with 13 bases between the two germline ends. CDR3 residues: CASSLEAQLSNSPLHF. The CDR3 nucleotides read TGTGCCAGCAGCTTGGAGGCGCAGCTCTCTAATTCACCCCTCCACTTT.

The J gene is TRBJ2-1, the V gene TRBV5-5; 9 bases align to TRBD2. From germline, CDR1 is SGHKS and CDR2 YYEKEE (reference sequence). V gave up 1 base and J gave up 7 bases; unmatched junction bases: 6. CDR3 length equals 15 residues. The CDR3 nucleotides are TGTGCCAGCAGCTTGTTGACTAGCGGTCTGAATGAGCAGTTCTTC. Translated, it gives CASSLLTSGLNEQFF.

This clonotype was observed many times. The chain carries TRBV11-2 and TRBJ1-2, with 11 bases fitting TRBD1. CDR3 length equals 16 residues. Trimming took 4 bases from V and 6 from J; bases not matched to a gene: 10. Germline CDR1 SGHAT, CDR2 FQNNGV. DNA of the CDR3: TGTGCCAGCAGCTCATCGGCGGACAGGGGGCGGGATGGCTACACCTTC. This encodes CASSSSADRGRDGYTF.

The V call is TRBV14, the J call TRBJ1-3, with TRBD1 as a possible D gene (5 bases). Trimming left V 4 bases short and J 1 base short, with 8 bases between. The CDR3 spans 14 residues. The germline CDR1 and CDR2 sequences are SGHDN and FVKESK. As DNA, the CDR3 is TGTGCCAGCAGCCTGACAGTGTCTGGAAACACCATATATTTT. Translation gives CASSLTVSGNTIYF.

In its sample, this clonotype was seen a few times. V usage is TRBV6-5 and J usage is TRBJ2-7, with D uncertain. The CDR3 sequence is 14 residues long. The V end was cut by 2 bases, the J end by 7 bases, with 15 bases between. CDR1 and CDR2 (germline): MNHEY, SVGAGI. CDR3 DNA sequence: TGTGCCAGCAGTTACGGGCAGTTCGCCTGGGAGCAGTACTTC. As protein: CASSYGQFAWEQYF.